This T cell receptor beta chain was sequenced during a study of blood T cells in healthy people across ages. A J-beta primer mix and a sample-barcoded 5' primer were used in a second PCR of about 7 to 12 cycles. MiXCR was run by TCRdb on the 5' RACE reads, yielding one entry per CDR3 protein. The top ten hold roughly 9% of the sample, which has under 700,000 distinct CDR3 sequences, about 25% seen once. The data were also submitted as part of a second study, on T cells of mothers and their children.

The origin of this receptor is a boy aged 5-17 years in good health. Sequenced sample: blood.

The CDR3 DNA reads TGTGCCAGCAGTTTCGTGGAAAAAAACTATGGCTACACCTTC. Translating it yields CASSFVEKNYGYTF. V and J are TRBV12-3 or TRBV12-4 and TRBJ1-2; D unresolved. V was cut by 3 bases and J by 2 bases, with 10 bases left in between. The CDR3 spans 14 residues.